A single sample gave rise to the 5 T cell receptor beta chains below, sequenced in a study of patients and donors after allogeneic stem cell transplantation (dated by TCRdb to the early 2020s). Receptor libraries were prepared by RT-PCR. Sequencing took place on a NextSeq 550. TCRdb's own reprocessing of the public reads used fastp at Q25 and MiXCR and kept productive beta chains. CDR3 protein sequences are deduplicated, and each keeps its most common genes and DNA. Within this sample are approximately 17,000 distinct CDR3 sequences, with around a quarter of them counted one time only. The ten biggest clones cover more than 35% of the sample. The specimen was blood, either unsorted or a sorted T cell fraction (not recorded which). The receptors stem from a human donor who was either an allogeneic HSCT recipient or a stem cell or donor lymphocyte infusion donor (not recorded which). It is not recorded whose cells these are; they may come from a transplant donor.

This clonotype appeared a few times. CDR3 nucleotides: TGTGCCAGCAGTTACTCAGGGCGGGCCCAGCATTTT. This gives the protein CASSYSGRAQHF. The genes are TRBV6-6 and TRBJ1-5; no clear D. The CDR3 has 12 residues. V was cut by 0 bases and J by 11 bases, with 8 bases left in between. The germline gives CDR1 MNHNY, CDR2 SVGAGI (reference sequence).

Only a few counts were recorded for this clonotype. The chain's CDR3 is CASSSGGREKLFF. CDR3 DNA sequence: TGTGCCAGCAGCTCGGGGGGACGGGAAAAACTGTTTTTT. The J gene is TRBJ1-4, the V gene TRBV7-6; TRBD1 is a possible D gene (5 bases). V was trimmed by 4 bases and J by 8 bases, leaving 11 bases between them. CDR3 length: 13 residues. Germline V gene lookup returns CDR1 SGHVS and CDR2 FNYEAQ.

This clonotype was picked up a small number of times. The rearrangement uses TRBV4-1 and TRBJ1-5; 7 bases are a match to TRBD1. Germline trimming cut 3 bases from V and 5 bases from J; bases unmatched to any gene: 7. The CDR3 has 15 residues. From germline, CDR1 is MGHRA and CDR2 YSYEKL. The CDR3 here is CASSQPRQGYQPQHF. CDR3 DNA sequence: TGCGCCAGCAGCCAGCCCCGACAGGGCTATCAGCCCCAGCATTTT.

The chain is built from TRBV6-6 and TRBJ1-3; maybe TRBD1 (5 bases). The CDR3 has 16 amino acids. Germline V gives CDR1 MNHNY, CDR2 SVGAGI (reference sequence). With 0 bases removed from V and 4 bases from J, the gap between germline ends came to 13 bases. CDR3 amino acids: CASSYSTDLFGNTIYF. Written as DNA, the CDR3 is TGTGCCAGCAGTTACTCGACAGACCTCTTCGGAAACACCATATATTTT.

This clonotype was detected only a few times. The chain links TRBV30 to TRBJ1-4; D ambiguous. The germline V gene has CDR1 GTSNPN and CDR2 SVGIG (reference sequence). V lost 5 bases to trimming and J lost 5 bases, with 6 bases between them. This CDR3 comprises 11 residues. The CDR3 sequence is CAWASNEKLFF. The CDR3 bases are TGTGCCTGGGCCTCCAATGAAAAACTGTTTTTT.